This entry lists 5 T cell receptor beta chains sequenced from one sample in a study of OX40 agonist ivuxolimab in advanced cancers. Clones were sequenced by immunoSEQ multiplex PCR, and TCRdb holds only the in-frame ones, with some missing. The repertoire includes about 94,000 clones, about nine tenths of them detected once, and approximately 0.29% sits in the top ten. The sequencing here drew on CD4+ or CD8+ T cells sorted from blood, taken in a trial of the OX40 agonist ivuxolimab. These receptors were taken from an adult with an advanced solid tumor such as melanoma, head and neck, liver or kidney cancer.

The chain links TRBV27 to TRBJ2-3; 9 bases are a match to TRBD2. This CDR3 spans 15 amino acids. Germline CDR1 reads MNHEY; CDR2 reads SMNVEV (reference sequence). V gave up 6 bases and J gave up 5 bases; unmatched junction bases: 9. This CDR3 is CASSPWGRGGDTQYF. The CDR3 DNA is TGTGCCAGCAGCCCATGGGGGCGGGGGGGAGATACGCAGTATTTT.

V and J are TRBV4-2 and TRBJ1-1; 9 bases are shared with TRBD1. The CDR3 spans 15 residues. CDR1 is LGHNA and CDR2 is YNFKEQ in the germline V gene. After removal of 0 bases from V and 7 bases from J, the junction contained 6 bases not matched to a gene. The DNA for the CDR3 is TGTGCCAGCAGCCAAGAAGGACAGGGGACGGGTGAAGCTTTCTTT. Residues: CASSQEGQGTGEAFF.

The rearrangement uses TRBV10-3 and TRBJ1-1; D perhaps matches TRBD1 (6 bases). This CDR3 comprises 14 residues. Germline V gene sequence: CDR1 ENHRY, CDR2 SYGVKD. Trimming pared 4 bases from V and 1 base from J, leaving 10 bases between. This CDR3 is CAISGGHENTEAFF. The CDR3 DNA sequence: TGTGCCATCAGTGGGGGACACGAGAACACTGAAGCTTTCTTT.

The CDR3 sequence is CAPYRGHYGYTF. The CDR3 DNA follows: TGTGCCCCCTACAGGGGGCACTATGGCTACACCTTC. The gene calls are TRBV30 and TRBJ1-2; 9 bases fit TRBD1. Germline CDR1 reads GTSNPN; CDR2 reads SVGIG (reference sequence). Losses at the gene ends were 8 bases for V and 3 bases for J; bases not matched to a gene: 4. This CDR3 comprises 12 residues.

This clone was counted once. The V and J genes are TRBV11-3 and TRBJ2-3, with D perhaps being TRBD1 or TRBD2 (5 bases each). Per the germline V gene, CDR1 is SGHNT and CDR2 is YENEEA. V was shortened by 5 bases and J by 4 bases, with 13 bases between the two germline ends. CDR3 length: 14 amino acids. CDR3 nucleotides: TGTGCCAGCAGCCAGACTCGGGGCTCAGATACGCAGTATTTT. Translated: CASSQTRGSDTQYF.